Below, 11 T cell receptor beta chains from the same sample are listed, as sequenced in a study of blood T cell repertoires in COVID-19. The repertoire was sequenced with immunoSEQ multiplex PCR; TCRdb's copy has only in-frame clones and lacks some. The sample shows approximately 300,000 clones, about nine tenths of them seen only once. The sequencing input was PBMCs or T cells enriched from blood (not recorded which). These receptors originate from a woman aged 18-29 years who had recovered from COVID-19.

The rearrangement uses TRBV6-5 and TRBJ2-2; possible D gene TRBD2, 5 bases. Germline values: CDR1 MNHEY, CDR2 SVGAGI. Trimming took 2 bases from V and 7 from J, leaving 17 bases between them. The CDR3 is 16 amino acids. CDR3 amino acids: CASSYMPTIRGGELFF. The CDR3 DNA reads TGTGCCAGCAGTTACATGCCTACCATCCGGGGCGGGGAGCTGTTTTTT.

The rearrangement uses TRBV3-1 (or the pseudogene TRBV3-2) and TRBJ2-7; D is possibly TRBD1 (6 bases). Germline V gene lookup returns CDR1 LGHDT and CDR2 YNNKEL (reference sequence). The CDR3 has 14 amino acids. Trimming cost V 0 bases and J 2 bases, with 8 bases left between them. The CDR3 DNA sequence: TGTGCCAGCAGCCAAGATTGGGGGCCCTACGAGCAGTACTTC. The encoded protein is CASSQDWGPYEQYF.

This clone appeared once. The chain couples TRBV18 to TRBJ2-2; 7 bases line up with TRBD1. The junction had 8 bases not matched to a gene; V was cut back by 5 bases and J by 2 bases. There are 16 residues in the CDR3. Germline-derived CDR1 and CDR2 are KGHSH and LQKENI. The CDR3 sequence is CASSRGQDGNTGELFF. The CDR3 coding sequence is TGTGCCAGCTCAAGAGGACAGGACGGAAACACCGGGGAGCTGTTTTTT.

The chain employs TRBV7-9 and TRBJ2-2, with 7 bases fitting TRBD1. Per the germline V gene, CDR1 is SEHNR and CDR2 is FQNEAQ (reference sequence). Trimming at V came to 3 bases and at J to 4 bases, leaving 5 bases not matched to a gene. The CDR3 contains 15 residues. The CDR3, as DNA: TGTGCCAGCAGCTTGGGGACAGTTAGCACCGGGGAGCTGTTTTTT. As protein: CASSLGTVSTGELFF.

The chain couples TRBV3-1 (or the pseudogene TRBV3-2) to TRBJ1-5; tentative D call: TRBD1 (6 bases). CDR1 and CDR2 (germline): LGHDT, YNNKEL (reference sequence). This CDR3 has 15 residues. V dropped 0 bases and J dropped 13 bases, with 19 bases sitting between them. CDR3 nucleotides: TGTGCCAGCAGCCAAGACCCAGGCCCGGACAGATCACAGCATTTT. Encoded protein: CASSQDPGPDRSQHF.

This clone was seen only once. V usage is TRBV6-4 and J usage is TRBJ2-7; 7 bases fit TRBD1. The CDR3 runs to 14 residues. Germline CDR1 MRHNA, CDR2 SNTAGT. J was trimmed by 3 bases and V by 0 bases; bases with no gene match: 2. The CDR3 protein is CASSDSGQCYEQYF. CDR3 DNA: TGTGCCAGCAGTGACTCGGGACAGTGCTACGAGCAGTACTTC.

V usage is TRBV19 and J usage is TRBJ2-2; unclear D gene. V shed 1 base and J shed 3 bases, with 9 bases lying between them. Germline CDR1 and CDR2: LNHDA and SQIVND (reference sequence). The CDR3 runs 15 residues. The CDR3 DNA sequence: TGTGCCAGTAGTATAGTCGCTTCAGACACCGGGGAGCTGTTTTTT. It specifies CASSIVASDTGELFF.

The gene calls are TRBV19 and TRBJ2-1, with a weak D call TRBD1 (5 bases). Trimming pared 3 bases from V and 4 bases from J, leaving 13 bases between. Germline loops: CDR1 LNHDA, CDR2 SQIVND (reference sequence). This CDR3 has 15 amino acids. The CDR3 sequence: CASSISGQPYNEQFF. Written as DNA, the CDR3 is TGTGCCAGTAGTATTTCAGGGCAGCCTTACAATGAGCAGTTCTTC. Together with reference TRBV19 and TRBJ2-1, the CDR3 gives the full variable domain: DGGITQSPKYLFRKEGQNVTLSCEQNLNHDAMYWYRQDPGQGLRLIYYSQIVNDFQKGDIAEGYSVSREKKESFPLTVTSAQKNPTAFYLCASSISGQPYNEQFFGPGTRLTVL.

The chain carries TRBV28 and TRBJ1-3; no firm D call. V was shortened by 2 bases and J by 2 bases, with 10 bases between the two germline ends. Germline values: CDR1 MDHEN, CDR2 SYDVKM. The CDR3 spans 15 residues. The CDR3 bases are TGTGCCAGCAGTTTAAGGACTGAAACTGGAAACACCATATATTTT. Amino acids: CASSLRTETGNTIYF.

As concerns this clone: Different DNA sequences within this sample yield the same CDR3. The chain has TRBV30 and TRBJ1-2; 9 nucleotides match TRBD1. Germline V CDR1 and CDR2: GTSNPN, SVGIG (reference sequence). This CDR3 spans 13 amino acids. V gave up 2 bases and J gave up 3 bases; unmatched junction bases: 1. CDR3 sequence (DNA): TGTGCCTGGAGTAGGGACAGGGACTATGGCTACACCTTC. The encoded protein is CAWSRDRDYGYTF.

The chain recombines TRBV6-5 with TRBJ1-4; 8 nucleotides align to TRBD1. V trimming: 2 bases; J trimming: 4 bases; junction bases outside the gene matches: 3. This CDR3 contains 15 residues. Germline values: CDR1 MNHEY, CDR2 SVGAGI. The CDR3 loop reads CASSYRQGNNEKLFF. DNA of the CDR3: TGTGCCAGCAGTTACCGACAGGGGAATAATGAAAAACTGTTTTTT.